A selection of T cell receptor beta chains follows, all from one sample in a study of T cell responses to AZD1222 COVID-19 vaccine. TCRdb's copy holds only in-frame clones and misses some; the assay was immunoSEQ multiplex PCR. This sample has tens of thousands of clones, with approximately 90% found just once. Sequenced material: peripheral blood, taken 28 days after the second AZD1222 dose. The receptors come from an adult who received the AZD1222 COVID-19 vaccine. CDR3s include the opening cysteine and the closing phenylalanine or tryptophan. Size values are once, few and many counts, or a class for expanded clones, and some rows have none.

V	size	J	CDR3
TRBV19	-	TRBJ1-2	CASSNGLTGAYGYTF
TRBV11-2	-	TRBJ2-3	CASSSRGVRASGRTDTQYF
TRBV28	-	TRBJ1-2	CASSLSDSTGYTF
TRBV21-1	-	TRBJ2-2	CASSKRTPGQLNTGELFF
TRBV6-5	-	TRBJ1-1	CASSPPGQGNTEAFF
TRBV28	-	TRBJ1-2	CATSGRGLSYGYTF
TRBV19	-	TRBJ1-1	CASSIRSRPEAFF
TRBV7-8	once	TRBJ2-2	CASSLLGAGELFF
TRBV28	-	TRBJ1-5	CASSRTGFNQPQHF
TRBV6-5	-	TRBJ1-1	CASTPGRANTEAFF
TRBV6-5	-	TRBJ1-2	CASRAQGLYGYTF
TRBV7-2	-	TRBJ1-5	CASSLEGTGNQPQHF
TRBV15	-	TRBJ1-4	CATSRDGAEGEKLFF
TRBV5-8	-	TRBJ1-2	CASSPYRGPSYGYTF
TRBV6-9	-	TRBJ2-3	CASSWGGETLTQYF
TRBV7-6	once	TRBJ1-3	CASSWDRGNSGNTIYF
TRBV27	-	TRBJ1-6	CASSPTSPNSPLHF
TRBV7-8	-	TRBJ1-6	CASSSGTLRNSPLHF
TRBV19	-	TRBJ2-5	CASSISPSAQETQYF
TRBV28	-	TRBJ1-2	CASRGQGNYGYTF
TRBV5-1	-	TRBJ2-2	CASSLTTGELFF
TRBV28	-	TRBJ1-4	CASRPTGGVGEKLFF
TRBV5-1	-	TRBJ1-2	CASSLGDRGQGYTF
TRBV2	few	TRBJ2-1	CASSIGVYSYNEQFF
TRBV12-5	-	TRBJ2-1	CASGSGLNEQFF
TRBV28	-	TRBJ1-2	CASSYGTGSVGYTF
TRBV19	-	TRBJ2-3	CASSGTSFQDTQYF
TRBV2	-	TRBJ1-2	CASSDRTGALYGYTF
TRBV18	-	TRBJ1-1	CASSPRVWDTEAFF
TRBV18	once	TRBJ1-2	CASSPAGDYGYTF
TRBV7-3	-	TRBJ1-6	CASSLTSYNSPLHF
TRBV28	-	TRBJ2-7	CASSPLGAGVTYEQYF
TRBV5-1	-	TRBJ2-3	CASSRTSGRTTDTQYF
TRBV7-2	-	TRBJ2-1	CASSRDRGTYNEQFF
TRBV5-1	-	TRBJ2-7	CASSLASGPSYEQYF
TRBV7-3	-	TRBJ2-6	CASSRRDRAAGANVLTF
TRBV28	-	TRBJ2-2	CASRQVRELFF
TRBV6-5	-	TRBJ1-1	CASTRTSNTEAFF
TRBV25-1	-	TRBJ2-7	CASSPIPGQGASSYEQYF
TRBV15	-	TRBJ2-3	CATKTGGYTDTQYF
TRBV27	-	TRBJ2-7	CASSLLGKIPPEQYF
TRBV2	-	TRBJ2-7	CASSGAYEQYF
TRBV15	once	TRBJ2-1	CATSRDQSINVNARGEQFF
TRBV18	once	TRBJ2-6	CASSPGLAGGPDGANVLTF
TRBV27	-	TRBJ2-7	CASSPVGALGEQYF
TRBV2	-	TRBJ2-3	CASSEARTGRQYF
TRBV18	-	TRBJ2-3	CASSRQGFTDTQYF
TRBV11-3	-	TRBJ2-1	CASSLPGTPVRGYNEQFF
TRBV12-3/TRBV12-4	-	TRBJ2-1	CASSPLQYNEQFF
TRBV19	-	TRBJ1-1	CASSITDRDTEAFF
TRBV28	few	TRBJ2-1	CASGGGRFYNEQFF
TRBV28	-	TRBJ1-5	CASRSGTQPQHF
TRBV12-3/TRBV12-4	-	TRBJ2-7	CASSPGSPYEQYF
TRBV19	-	TRBJ2-7	CASRGQGNEQYF
TRBV11-2	-	TRBJ2-1	CASSLDRGSLNNEQFF
TRBV4-1	-	TRBJ2-5	CASSQPSESLRFEGETQYF
TRBV29-1	-	TRBJ2-5	CSVEDGRKETQYF
TRBV7-9	-	TRBJ2-7	CASSPVRRGSYEQYF
TRBV6-2/TRBV6-3	-	TRBJ1-5	CASSYSPDSNQPQHF